This T cell receptor beta chain came from a study of technical replicates of blood from several donors. Libraries were prepared by immunoSEQ multiplex PCR; TCRdb keeps only in-frame clonotypes and omits some of them. The sample includes roughly 76,000 clones, roughly 94% seen only once; the top ten take around 0.4%. The CDR3 is 17 amino acids. Germline V gene lookup returns CDR1 LNHDA and CDR2 SQIVND (reference sequence). Trimming took off 10 bases at V and 0 bases at J, with 22 bases between the two ends. Input material: T cells isolated from PBMCs. This sequence joins TRBV19 and TRBJ1-5; D possibly corresponds to TRBD1 (5 bases). This sequence was found in a human donor in good health. The CDR3 DNA reads TGTGCCACGACTGATAGGGGACTGGGGTATAGCAATCAGCCCCAGCATTTT. It translates to CATTDRGLGYSNQPQHF.